This is a list of T cell receptor beta chains from one sample in a study of cytomegalovirus exposure and HLA in healthy donors. Assay: immunoSEQ multiplex PCR; the TCRdb copy retains only in-frame clones and omits some. The sample yields 100,000 to 150,000 clones, of which the top ten take up 3.6%. The sample was PBMCs. The receptors stem from a man younger than 35 in good health and CMV-seronegative. Each CDR3 is given with its conserved first and last residue. A D gene is named only where the DNA matches it firmly.

TRBV15	TRBJ2-7	-	CATSGAISYEQYF	TGTGCCACCAGCGGGGCTATATCCTACGAGCAGTACTTC
TRBV19	TRBJ2-1	TRBD1	CASSIDSGTGVNEQFF	TGTGCCAGTAGTATAGATTCCGGGACAGGGGTAAATGAGCAGTTCTTC
TRBV18	TRBJ2-5	-	CASSPRDQETQYF	TGTGCCAGCTCACCGAGAGACCAAGAGACCCAGTACTTC
TRBV15	TRBJ2-1	TRBD2	CATSRDGGRALGNEQFF	TGTGCCACCAGCAGAGATGGGGGGAGGGCCCTCGGGAATGAGCAGTTCTTC
TRBV6-5	TRBJ1-5	-	CASSPHGGNQPQHF	TGTGCCAGCAGCCCGCACGGGGGCAATCAGCCCCAGCATTTT
TRBV5-1	TRBJ1-2	-	CASSLAGGTNYGYTF	TGCGCCAGCAGCTTGGCCGGGGGAACTAACTATGGCTACACCTTC
TRBV7-3	TRBJ2-1	-	CASSPHSHSYNEQFF	TGTGCCAGCAGCCCACACAGTCACTCCTACAATGAGCAGTTCTTC
TRBV7-6	TRBJ1-1	-	CASSLVEGTNTEAFF	TGTGCCAGCAGCTTAGTGGAGGGGACGAACACTGAAGCTTTCTTT
TRBV5-4	TRBJ1-1	-	CASSLIGVDTEAFF	TGTGCCAGCAGCTTAATAGGGGTGGACACTGAAGCTTTCTTT
TRBV10-1	TRBJ2-3	-	CASGGTGRDTQYF	TGCGCCAGCGGGGGTACAGGGAGAGATACGCAGTATTTT
TRBV4-1	TRBJ1-1	TRBD1	CASSRQGGMNTEAFF	TGCGCCAGCAGCAGACAGGGCGGCATGAACACTGAAGCTTTCTTT
TRBV28	TRBJ2-1	-	CASSLPGVFDNEQFF	TGTGCCAGCAGCCTACCAGGGGTATTCGACAATGAGCAGTTCTTC
TRBV27	TRBJ2-6	-	CASSTYLTGANVLTF	TGTGCCAGCAGCACTTATTTAACTGGGGCCAACGTCCTGACTTTC
TRBV6-6	TRBJ1-2	-	CASMGMNYGYTF	TGTGCCAGCATGGGCATGAACTATGGCTACACCTTC
TRBV27	TRBJ2-2	TRBD2	CASNQLAGVGTGELFF	TGTGCCAGCAACCAACTAGCGGGAGTCGGCACCGGGGAGCTGTTTTTT
TRBV25-1	TRBJ2-6	-	CARQGGPGANVLTF	TGTGCCAGACAGGGGGGGCCTGGGGCCAACGTCCTGACTTTC
TRBV6-5	TRBJ1-2	-	CASSSLAGFANYGYTF	TGTGCCAGCAGTTCGCTTGCAGGGTTTGCCAACTATGGCTACACCTTC
TRBV30	TRBJ2-7	TRBD2	CAWSPGTSGYEQYF	TGTGCCTGGAGTCCCGGGACTAGCGGCTACGAGCAGTACTTC
TRBV19	TRBJ2-1	-	CASSITGGPYNEQFF	TGTGCCAGTAGTATAACGGGGGGCCCATACAATGAGCAGTTCTTC
TRBV12-1	TRBJ1-1	-	CASSLTPGQGIPTGTEAFF	TGTGCCAGCAGCTTAACACCGGGACAGGGGATACCCACGGGCACTGAAGCTTTCTTT
TRBV30	TRBJ1-2	TRBD1	CAWSSRTGLNYGYTF	TGTGCCTGGAGTTCAAGGACAGGACTTAACTATGGCTACACCTTC
TRBV19	TRBJ2-5	-	CASSIKGQGIWEQYF	TGTGCCAGTAGTATAAAAGGGCAGGGGATTTGGGAGCAGTACTTC
TRBV27	TRBJ1-4	-	CASSYRADNEKLFF	TGTGCCAGCAGTTACAGGGCGGATAATGAAAAACTGTTTTTT
TRBV28	TRBJ2-7	TRBD1	CASRPGQLLTYEQYF	TGTGCCAGCAGACCGGGACAGCTCCTTACCTACGAGCAGTACTTC
TRBV27	TRBJ1-2	-	CASREGTSNYGYTF	TGTGCCAGCAGGGAGGGGACCAGTAACTATGGCTACACCTTC
TRBV7-6	TRBJ1-1	TRBD1	CASSLTPGTGGSTEAFF	TGTGCCAGCAGCTTAACCCCCGGGACAGGGGGATCAACTGAAGCTTTCTTT
TRBV6-5	TRBJ1-5	TRBD1	CASSPDRRGNQPQHF	TGTGCCAGCAGCCCGGACAGGAGAGGCAATCAGCCCCAGCATTTT
TRBV6-5	TRBJ1-1	-	CATERRDYRDTEAFF	TGTGCCACTGAAAGGAGGGACTATCGGGACACTGAAGCTTTCTTT
TRBV25-1	TRBJ1-1	-	CASSDSWTGTSNFQAFF	TGTGCCAGCAGTGATTCTTGGACCGGGACTTCCAATTTTCAGGCTTTCTTT
TRBV5-1	TRBJ1-1	-	CASSLGGVNTEAFF	TGCGCCAGCAGCTTGGGGGGAGTGAACACTGAAGCTTTCTTT
TRBV6-5	TRBJ1-2	TRBD1	CASSYSGTVYGYTF	TGTGCCAGCAGTTACTCGGGGACAGTTTATGGCTACACCTTC
TRBV5-1	TRBJ1-3	-	CASSLDSHGNTIYF	TGCGCCAGCAGCTTGGACAGTCATGGAAACACCATATATTTT
TRBV5-1	TRBJ2-2	TRBD1	CASSLRGQGFTIANTGELFF	TGCGCCAGCAGCTTGAGGGGACAGGGGTTTACAATCGCGAACACCGGGGAGCTGTTTTTT
TRBV28	TRBJ1-5	TRBD1	CASTIISTGGRPQHF	TGTGCCAGCACCATTATATCGACAGGGGGTAGACCCCAGCATTTT
TRBV12-5	TRBJ2-2	-	CASGWARGGAGELFF	TGTGCTAGTGGTTGGGCTCGAGGAGGGGCCGGGGAGCTGTTTTTT
TRBV6-1	TRBJ1-5	TRBD1	CASSGGTGDSQPQHF	TGTGCCAGCAGTGGGGGGACAGGGGATTCTCAGCCCCAGCATTTT
TRBV30	TRBJ1-1	-	CAWTWGGGGTEAFF	TGTGCCTGGACATGGGGCGGGGGGGGCACTGAAGCTTTCTTT
TRBV7-8	TRBJ2-7	TRBD1	CASSLEAARGSWEQYF	TGTGCCAGCAGCTTAGAAGCTGCCAGGGGGTCGTGGGAGCAGTACTTC
TRBV10-2	TRBJ1-4	TRBD1	CASSELGTGQNEKLFF	TGCGCCAGCAGTGAGTTGGGGACAGGTCAGAATGAAAAACTGTTTTTT
TRBV7-2	TRBJ1-1	-	CASSLQGVTEAFF	TGTGCCAGCAGCTTACAGGGTGTCACTGAAGCTTTCTTT
TRBV18	TRBJ2-3	-	CASSPLGSEGTQYF	TGTGCCAGCTCACCATTGGGTTCGGAGGGTACGCAGTATTTT
TRBV5-1	TRBJ2-5	-	CASSLAPGEETQYF	TGCGCCAGCAGCTTGGCACCCGGGGAAGAGACCCAGTACTTC
TRBV9	TRBJ2-7	-	CASSTHSSYEQYF	TGTGCCAGCAGTACCCACAGCTCCTACGAGCAGTACTTC
TRBV9	TRBJ1-1	TRBD1	CASSVAQGGYGEAFF	TGTGCCAGCAGCGTAGCGCAGGGGGGATACGGTGAAGCTTTCTTT
TRBV6-1	TRBJ1-3	-	CASIRGGSGNTIYF	TGTGCCAGCATCCGAGGGGGTTCCGGAAACACCATATATTTT
TRBV7-2	TRBJ2-5	TRBD2	CASSLGAGGPGETQYF	TGTGCCAGCAGCTTAGGTGCGGGAGGGCCTGGAGAGACCCAGTACTTC
TRBV11-2	TRBJ1-1	TRBD1	CASSPDRALQPEAFF	TGTGCCAGCAGCCCGGACAGGGCTCTTCAACCTGAAGCTTTCTTT
TRBV19	TRBJ2-2	TRBD2	CATNPLAGANTGELFF	TGTGCCACTAATCCCTTAGCGGGGGCGAACACCGGGGAGCTGTTTTTT
TRBV19	TRBJ2-5	-	CASRWDIESGTQYF	TGTGCCAGTAGGTGGGACATTGAAAGCGGGACCCAGTACTTC
TRBV5-6	TRBJ1-1	TRBD1	CASSLGQGMGTEAFF	TGTGCCAGCAGCTTGGGACAGGGTATGGGCACTGAAGCTTTCTTT
TRBV29-1	TRBJ2-7	TRBD1	CSVEGQDSYEQYF	TGCAGCGTCGAGGGACAGGACTCCTACGAGCAGTACTTC
TRBV5-1	TRBJ2-3	TRBD2	CASSSGLAGRADTQYF	TGCGCCAGCAGCTCCGGACTAGCGGGGAGGGCAGATACGCAGTATTTT
TRBV6-1	TRBJ1-3	-	CASRKEEGNTIYF	TGTGCCAGCCGGAAGGAGGAGGGAAACACCATATATTTT
TRBV7-9	TRBJ2-3	TRBD2	CASSLTSGLADTQYF	TGTGCCAGCAGCCTAACTAGCGGGCTCGCAGATACGCAGTATTTT
TRBV6-1	TRBJ1-4	-	CASRGNRANEKLFF	TGTGCCAGCAGGGGCAATAGAGCTAATGAAAAACTGTTTTTT